These 25 T cell receptor beta chains came from one sample sequenced in a study of blood T cell repertoires in COVID-19. Only in-frame clones appear in the TCRdb table, and some are missing; sequencing was by immunoSEQ multiplex PCR. The repertoire holds 200,000 to 300,000 clones, with around 86% as singletons. The specimen sequenced was peripheral blood. Source of these receptors: a woman aged 55-75 years with COVID-19, enrolled during active disease.

This clone has just a few counts. The chain uses TRBV5-4 and TRBJ2-1; 9 bases match TRBD1. J was trimmed by 6 bases and V by 4 bases; bases with no gene match: 11. The CDR3 sequence is 16 residues long. In germline, CDR1 is SGHNT, CDR2 YYREEE (reference sequence). The CDR3 DNA reads as TGTGCCAGCAGCCCCCAACCGGGACAGGGAATCAATGAGCAGTTCTTC. Translating gives CASSPQPGQGINEQFF.

This chain connects TRBV6-4 to TRBJ1-2, with no clear D. Germline values: CDR1 MRHNA, CDR2 SNTAGT. This CDR3 has 13 residues. Trimming took 4 bases from V and 1 from J, leaving 7 bases between them. The CDR3 here is CASSVNSNYGYTF. DNA for the CDR3: TGTGCCAGCAGTGTTAACAGTAACTATGGCTACACCTTC.

V gene TRBV5-4 combines with J gene TRBJ2-7; 7 positions agree with TRBD1. The CDR3 sequence is 13 residues long. V gave up 4 bases and J gave up 7 bases; unmatched junction bases: 8. The germline CDR1 and CDR2 sequences are SGHNT and YYREEE (reference sequence). The CDR3 nucleotides read TGTGCCAGCAGCCAGGACAGGCTGGGGGAGCAGTACTTC. It is translated as CASSQDRLGEQYF.

In its sample, this clone was seen once. V and J are TRBV19 and TRBJ1-1; 7 bases align to TRBD1. This CDR3 contains 15 residues. V shed 5 bases and J 2 bases; nucleotides not matched to a gene: 8. CDR1 is LNHDA, CDR2 SQIVND, per germline (reference sequence). The CDR3 DNA reads TGTGCCAGTAGTGACAGGGTAGGGGGAAACACTGAAGCTTTCTTT. Its translation is CASSDRVGGNTEAFF.

The J gene is TRBJ2-1, the V gene TRBV28; maybe TRBD2 (5 bases). The length of the CDR3 is 15 residues. CDR1 is MDHEN, CDR2 SYDVKM, per germline. Trimming cost V 11 bases and J 5 bases, with 22 bases left between them. The CDR3 DNA follows: TGTGCCTGCCACCCAAGATTGGCGGGCAACAATGAGCAGTTCTTC. It is translated as CACHPRLAGNNEQFF.

This chain connects TRBV6-5 to TRBJ2-7; 7 nucleotides agree with TRBD2. Germline V gene data show CDR1 as MNHEY and CDR2 as SVGAGI. The CDR3 runs to 13 residues. V was clipped by 6 bases and J by 6 bases; unmatched bases: 8. The CDR3 region has the DNA TGTGCCAGCAGCGAGGGACTAATGGCCGAGCAGTACTTC. Amino acids: CASSEGLMAEQYF.

This clone showed up just a few times. The chain couples TRBV19 to TRBJ1-1; the match to TRBD1 covers 9 bases. V was pared by 1 base and J by 7 bases, with 13 bases of the junction left unmatched. The CDR3 covers 17 residues. Germline V lookup: CDR1 LNHDA, CDR2 SQIVND (reference sequence). In DNA, the CDR3 is TGTGCCAGTAGTATAGGTACAGGGGGCTTTGGCGTAGGTGAAGCTTTCTTT. Translated: CASSIGTGGFGVGEAFF.

The gene calls are TRBV10-3 and TRBJ1-1; TRBD1 agrees at 7 bases. The CDR3 totals 14 residues. V lost 6 bases to trimming and J lost 0 bases; unmatched junction nucleotides: 4. Germline assignment: CDR1 ENHRY and CDR2 SYGVKD. The CDR3 nucleotides read TGTGCCATCAGGATGACAGGGATGAACACTGAAGCTTTCTTT. This gives the protein CAIRMTGMNTEAFF.

V gene TRBV5-8 combines with J gene TRBJ1-2, with D unresolved. The V end lost 0 bases, the J end lost 8 bases, and 11 bases lay between the germline ends. The length of the CDR3 is 13 residues. Germline V gene lookup returns CDR1 SGHTS and CDR2 YDEGEE. CDR3 coding DNA: TGTGCCAGCAGCTTGGCCGCCGGGGTCGGCTACACCTTC. It codes for CASSLAAGVGYTF.

The CDR3 is CASSSGTPNTEAFF. In nucleotides, the CDR3 is TGCGCCAGCAGCTCGGGGACACCGAACACTGAAGCTTTCTTT. This chain links TRBV5-1 with TRBJ1-1, with D possibly matching TRBD1 (6 bases). The CDR3 is 14 residues long. With 3 bases removed from V and 1 base from J, the gap between germline ends came to 10 bases. Germline CDR1 is SGHRS and CDR2 is YFSETQ.

This chain joins TRBV19 and TRBJ2-5; tentative D call: TRBD2 (5 bases). Germline lookup yields CDR1 LNHDA and CDR2 SQIVND (reference sequence). The CDR3 extends over 14 amino acids. V was clipped by 7 bases and J by 5 bases, with 17 bases between them. CDR3 sequence (DNA): TGTGCCAGTAACTCACTAGTCGGCAGGGAGACCCAGTACTTC. Protein product: CASNSLVGRETQYF.

This rearrangement joins TRBV3-1 (or the pseudogene TRBV3-2) to TRBJ2-1; tentatively, D is TRBD2 (5 bases). Germline assignment: CDR1 LGHDT and CDR2 YNNKEL (reference sequence). The CDR3 consists of 14 residues. Trimming stripped 5 bases from V and 10 bases from J, with 18 bases between. CDR3 bases: TGTGCCAGCAGCACGGACTCGCAGGTTCACGAGCAGTTCTTC. Its protein is CASSTDSQVHEQFF.

The chain joins TRBV5-1 to TRBJ2-5; 7 nucleotides align to TRBD1. The CDR3 loop spans 15 amino acids. Germline trimming cut 3 bases from V and 0 bases from J; bases unmatched to any gene: 5. Germline CDR1 and CDR2: SGHRS and YFSETQ. The CDR3 DNA is TGCGCCAGCAGCTGGCGGACAGGATACCAAGAGACCCAGTACTTC. Its protein product is CASSWRTGYQETQYF.

This chain joins TRBV3-1 (or the pseudogene TRBV3-2) and TRBJ2-7; D not certain. The CDR3 contains 13 residues. V was trimmed by 0 bases and J by 9 bases, leaving 12 bases between them. Germline V gives CDR1 LGHDT, CDR2 YNNKEL (reference sequence). CDR3 bases: TGTGCCAGCAGCCAAGAAGAAACTACGAGGCAGTACTTC. Its translation is CASSQEETTRQYF.

The gene calls are TRBV12-5 and TRBJ2-2, with TRBD1 as a possible D gene (5 bases). There are 14 residues in the CDR3. Germline V gene sequence: CDR1 LGHNT, CDR2 FRNRAP. Trimming took 2 bases from V and 4 from J, leaving 8 bases between them. The chain's CDR3 is CASGLSGSTGELFF. The CDR3 DNA is TGTGCTAGTGGTTTGTCAGGGTCCACCGGGGAGCTGTTTTTT.

The rearrangement uses TRBV5-1 and TRBJ2-5; TRBD2 aligns across 16 bases. CDR1 and CDR2 (germline): SGHRS, YFSETQ. This CDR3 is built from 17 residues. V gave up 3 bases and J gave up 5 bases; unmatched junction bases: 7. The CDR3 DNA is TGCGCCAGCAGCTACGGGACTAGCGGGAGGGCCTGGGAGACCCAGTACTTC. Translating gives CASSYGTSGRAWETQYF.

This clone has just one count. V usage is TRBV5-1 and J usage is TRBJ1-2; D call uncertain. V dropped 6 bases and J dropped 4 bases, with 16 bases sitting between them. This CDR3 has 14 amino acids. CDR1 SGHRS and CDR2 YFSETQ come from the germline V gene. The CDR3 nucleotides read TGCGCCAGCACCCCCAGAGACGGGATCTATGGCTACACCTTC. Its translation is CASTPRDGIYGYTF. The variable domain in full, with the rest retrieved from reference TRBV5-1 and TRBJ1-2, is KAGVTQTPRYLIKTRGQQVTLSCSPISGHRSVSWYQQTPGQGLQFLFEYFSETQRNKGNFPGRFSGRQFSNSRSEMNVSTLELGDSALYLCASTPRDGIYGYTFGSGTRLTVV.

The count of this clone is one. The chain joins TRBV11-3 to TRBJ2-3; 7 nucleotides match TRBD2. V lost 2 bases to trimming and J lost 4 bases; unmatched junction nucleotides: 9. CDR1 is SGHNT and CDR2 is YENEEA in the germline V gene. CDR3 length: 16 residues. The CDR3 DNA is TGTGCCAGCAGCTTACGGCGGGGAGGGCCTTCAGATACGCAGTATTTT. Translated: CASSLRRGGPSDTQYF.

This chain links TRBV19 with TRBJ1-2, with 8 positions matching TRBD1. The V gene's germline CDR1 is LNHDA and CDR2 SQIVND (reference sequence). The CDR3 is made up of 15 amino acids. Unmatched junction bases numbered 14, after V lost 6 bases and J lost 8 bases. The DNA of the CDR3 is TGTGCCAGTAGGCGGAGGGGACAGGAGGGGGCCGGCTACACCTTC. Protein product: CASRRRGQEGAGYTF.

This clone was seen once. J is TRBJ2-3 and V is TRBV4-3; 7 nucleotides agree with TRBD2. Germline V gene lookup returns CDR1 LGHNA and CDR2 YSLEER. There are 15 residues in the CDR3. The trim removed 2 bases at V and 1 base at J, leaving 3 bases unmatched. CDR3 in amino acids: CASSQTSARTDTQYF. The DNA of the CDR3 is TGCGCCAGCAGCCAAACTAGCGCACGCACAGATACGCAGTATTTT.

The V call is TRBV18, the J call TRBJ1-3; D is possibly TRBD1 (5 bases). The V gene's germline CDR1 is KGHSH and CDR2 LQKENI. The ends were cut back, 6 bases at V and 0 bases at J, with 15 bases in the middle. There are 16 residues in the CDR3. The CDR3 loop is CASSPSKQVSGNTIYF. DNA for the CDR3: TGTGCCAGCTCGCCCTCCAAACAGGTCTCTGGAAACACCATATATTTT.

The chain combines TRBV5-1 with TRBJ1-6, with D perhaps matching TRBD1 (6 bases). V was clipped by 0 bases and J by 10 bases, with 14 bases between them. The germline CDR1 and CDR2 sequences are SGHRS and YFSETQ. The length of the CDR3 is 15 residues. CDR3 bases: TGCGCCAGCAGCTTGGATCGGGGGGGCATGTCACCCCTCCACTTT. Translation gives CASSLDRGGMSPLHF.

This sequence joins TRBV19 and TRBJ2-3; 10 bases align to TRBD2. Germline loops: CDR1 LNHDA, CDR2 SQIVND (reference sequence). This CDR3 has 16 amino acids. Losses at the gene ends were 5 bases for V and 3 bases for J; bases not matched to a gene: 8. CDR3 loop: CASSPGLAVTTDTQYF. The CDR3 DNA reads as TGTGCCAGTAGTCCCGGACTAGCGGTAACAACAGATACGCAGTATTTT.

This rearrangement joins TRBV4-2 to TRBJ2-6; the D is unclear. Germline V gene sequence: CDR1 LGHNA, CDR2 YNFKEQ. Trimming left V 1 base short and J 0 bases short, with 10 bases between. CDR3 size: 17 residues. The CDR3 sequence is CASSQVGGSSGANVLTF. CDR3 nucleotides: TGTGCCAGCAGCCAAGTAGGCGGCAGCTCTGGGGCCAACGTCCTGACTTTC.

The chain has TRBV5-5 and TRBJ1-1; D remains unclear. The V gene lost 2 bases and the J gene lost 1 base, with 6 bases spanning the gap. Germline CDR1 SGHKS, CDR2 YYEKEE (reference sequence). The CDR3 runs 13 residues. CDR3 DNA: TGTGCCAGCAGCTTCCAGGAGAACACTGAAGCTTTCTTT. It specifies CASSFQENTEAFF.